Below, one T cell receptor beta chain is given with its context. Its antigen is unidentified. This CDR3 is also generated by other DNA sequences in the sample. The sample is drawn from a study of cytomegalovirus exposure and HLA in healthy donors. Study outcomes and limitations: Later analysis revealed greater clonal expansion in HLA-associated TCR beta chains than in equally common others. Sequencing depth roughly uniform across donors was assumed in presence/absence analyses.

The V gene end was trimmed by 5 bases and the J gene end by 4 bases; junction bases not matched to a gene: 7. Germline V gives CDR1 SEHNR, CDR2 FQNEAQ (reference sequence). There are 14 residues in the CDR3. The PCR contained 60 Vbeta and 13 Jbeta primers. Sequencing used immunoSEQ multiplex PCR; TCRdb keeps in-frame clones, though not all of them. The sample records tens of thousands of clones, around 82% being singletons. This rearrangement joins TRBV7-9 to TRBJ2-7; 8 nucleotides match TRBD1. Specimen: PBMCs. The TCR comes from a female donor in good health and CMV-seronegative. The CDR3 protein is CASSNSGQAYEQYF. CDR3 bases: TGTGCCAGCAGCAACTCGGGACAGGCTTACGAGCAGTACTTC.